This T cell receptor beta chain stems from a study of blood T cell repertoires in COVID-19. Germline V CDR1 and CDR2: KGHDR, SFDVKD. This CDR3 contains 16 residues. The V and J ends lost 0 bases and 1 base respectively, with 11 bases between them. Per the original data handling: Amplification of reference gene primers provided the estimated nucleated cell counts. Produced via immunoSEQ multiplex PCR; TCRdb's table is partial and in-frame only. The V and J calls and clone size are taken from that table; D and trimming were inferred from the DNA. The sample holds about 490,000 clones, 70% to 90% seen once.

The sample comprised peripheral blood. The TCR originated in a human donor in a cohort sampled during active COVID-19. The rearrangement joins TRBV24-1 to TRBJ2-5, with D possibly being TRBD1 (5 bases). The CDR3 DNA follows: TGTGCCACCAGTGATTTGAGCGAGCAGGGCCAAGAGACCCAGTACTTC. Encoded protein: CATSDLSEQGQETQYF.